Listed below are T cell receptor beta chains from one sample, sequenced in a study of OX40 agonist ivuxolimab in advanced cancers. The data were produced by immunoSEQ multiplex PCR, yet TCRdb's version contains in-frame clones alone and is incomplete. The table has tens of thousands of clones, around 84% seen once. This material consisted of CD4+ or CD8+ T cells sorted from blood, taken in a trial of the OX40 agonist ivuxolimab. These receptor sequences come from an adult with an advanced solid tumor such as melanoma, head and neck, liver or kidney cancer. CDR3s include the opening cysteine and the closing phenylalanine or tryptophan. The D gene is left open where the match is weak. Where a row states a size, it is once, few, many or the class of an expanded clone; other rows omit it.

v_call: TRBV10-3; j_call: TRBJ1-2; d_call: TRBD1; clone_size: few; cdr3_aa: CAIRGDRVDGYTF; cdr3_nt: TGTGCCATCAGGGGGGACAGGGTGGATGGCTACACCTTC
v_call: TRBV27; j_call: TRBJ1-2; d_call: .; clone_size: .; cdr3_aa: CASSFSQRSGGYTF; cdr3_nt: TGTGCCAGCAGTTTTAGCCAACGCAGTGGTGGCTACACCTTC
v_call: TRBV10-3; j_call: TRBJ2-3; d_call: .; clone_size: .; cdr3_aa: CAINPGQSTDTQYF; cdr3_nt: TGTGCCATCAATCCGGGACAAAGCACAGATACGCAGTATTTT
v_call: TRBV7-2; j_call: TRBJ2-1; d_call: TRBD1; clone_size: once; cdr3_aa: CASSLGRWGRGSNEQFF; cdr3_nt: TGTGCCAGCAGCTTAGGACGGTGGGGCAGGGGGTCTAATGAGCAGTTCTTC
v_call: TRBV18; j_call: TRBJ1-1; d_call: TRBD1; clone_size: once; cdr3_aa: CASSLTGGLVNTEAFF; cdr3_nt: TGTGCCAGCTCACTCACAGGGGGCTTAGTGAACACTGAAGCTTTCTTT
v_call: TRBV19; j_call: TRBJ2-1; d_call: TRBD2; clone_size: .; cdr3_aa: CASRGTSGGPDNEQFF; cdr3_nt: TGTGCCAGTAGAGGGACTAGCGGGGGGCCTGACAATGAGCAGTTCTTC
v_call: TRBV5-1; j_call: TRBJ2-1; d_call: .; clone_size: .; cdr3_aa: CASSTGDVTYEQFF; cdr3_nt: TGCGCCAGCTCCACCGGGGACGTCACCTATGAGCAGTTCTTC
v_call: TRBV19; j_call: TRBJ1-6; d_call: .; clone_size: .; cdr3_aa: CASSVTGTKDNSPLHF; cdr3_nt: TGTGCCAGTAGTGTTACAGGGACCAAAGATAATTCACCCCTCCACTTT
v_call: TRBV9; j_call: TRBJ1-1; d_call: .; clone_size: .; cdr3_aa: CASSSEGRASTEAFF; cdr3_nt: TGTGCCAGCAGCTCTGAGGGGAGGGCGAGCACTGAAGCTTTCTTT
v_call: TRBV7-9; j_call: TRBJ1-5; d_call: TRBD1; clone_size: .; cdr3_aa: CASSESGTAPNQPQHF; cdr3_nt: TGTGCCAGCAGCGAATCCGGGACAGCACCTAATCAGCCCCAGCATTTT
v_call: TRBV7-2; j_call: TRBJ2-7; d_call: TRBD2; clone_size: .; cdr3_aa: CASSLVLLGTSGRWYEQYF; cdr3_nt: TGTGCCAGCAGCTTAGTACTCTTGGGGACTAGCGGGAGATGGTACGAGCAGTACTTC
v_call: TRBV20-1; j_call: TRBJ2-5; d_call: .; clone_size: .; cdr3_aa: CSVIWGETQYF; cdr3_nt: TGCAGTGTGATATGGGGAGAGACCCAGTACTTC
v_call: TRBV18; j_call: TRBJ1-2; d_call: .; clone_size: .; cdr3_aa: CASSPSTSWLWTEDTNYGYTF; cdr3_nt: TGTGCCAGCTCACCATCGACGTCCTGGTTGTGGACGGAGGACACTAACTATGGCTACACCTTC
v_call: TRBV5-1; j_call: TRBJ2-1; d_call: .; clone_size: .; cdr3_aa: CASRKGLDSEQFF; cdr3_nt: TGCGCCAGCAGGAAGGGACTCGACTCTGAGCAGTTCTTC
v_call: TRBV30; j_call: TRBJ1-1; d_call: .; clone_size: .; cdr3_aa: CAWQTENTEAFF; cdr3_nt: TGTGCCTGGCAGACAGAGAACACTGAAGCTTTCTTT
v_call: TRBV27; j_call: TRBJ2-1; d_call: .; clone_size: .; cdr3_aa: CASSSGGAGYNEQFF; cdr3_nt: TGTGCCAGCAGTTCAGGGGGGGCGGGGTACAATGAGCAGTTCTTC
v_call: TRBV5-1; j_call: TRBJ2-7; d_call: TRBD1; clone_size: .; cdr3_aa: CASSLQTGAVYEQYF; cdr3_nt: TGCGCCAGCAGCTTGCAGACAGGGGCGGTCTACGAGCAGTACTTC
v_call: TRBV11-3; j_call: TRBJ1-1; d_call: .; clone_size: few; cdr3_aa: CASSLDRGTEAFF; cdr3_nt: TGTGCCAGCAGCTTAGACAGGGGTACTGAAGCTTTCTTT
v_call: TRBV29-1; j_call: TRBJ2-6; d_call: .; clone_size: few; cdr3_aa: CSVVSGANVLTF; cdr3_nt: TGCAGCGTTGTATCTGGGGCCAACGTCCTGACTTTC
v_call: TRBV29-1; j_call: TRBJ1-3; d_call: .; clone_size: .; cdr3_aa: CSVGFPGHSGNTIYF; cdr3_nt: TGCAGCGTTGGTTTTCCCGGACACTCTGGAAACACCATATATTTT
v_call: TRBV2; j_call: TRBJ2-3; d_call: .; clone_size: .; cdr3_aa: CASTLVADTQYF; cdr3_nt: TGTGCCAGCACCCTAGTAGCAGATACGCAGTATTTT
v_call: TRBV29-1; j_call: TRBJ2-4; d_call: .; clone_size: .; cdr3_aa: CSVLQGLAKNIQYF; cdr3_nt: TGCAGCGTACTACAGGGATTAGCCAAAAACATTCAGTACTTC
v_call: TRBV4-3; j_call: TRBJ2-1; d_call: TRBD2; clone_size: .; cdr3_aa: CASSLGAQRGSNEQFF; cdr3_nt: TGCGCCAGCAGCCTCGGGGCCCAGCGGGGGAGTAATGAGCAGTTCTTC
v_call: TRBV6-1; j_call: TRBJ2-3; d_call: TRBD2; clone_size: .; cdr3_aa: CASSEALAASTDTQYF; cdr3_nt: TGTGCCAGCAGTGAAGCACTAGCGGCTAGCACAGATACGCAGTATTTT
v_call: TRBV5-1; j_call: TRBJ2-5; d_call: TRBD2; clone_size: once; cdr3_aa: CASSLIGGGGTSGIQYF; cdr3_nt: TGCGCCAGCAGCTTGATCGGCGGAGGGGGAACTAGCGGGATTCAGTACTTC
v_call: TRBV7-9; j_call: TRBJ2-7; d_call: TRBD2; clone_size: .; cdr3_aa: CASSSGRESAYEQYF; cdr3_nt: TGTGCCAGCAGCTCGGGGAGGGAGTCTGCCTACGAGCAGTACTTC
v_call: TRBV4-3; j_call: TRBJ2-1; d_call: TRBD2; clone_size: .; cdr3_aa: CASSQTKVGSGDNEQFF; cdr3_nt: TGCGCCAGCAGCCAAACAAAAGTTGGTAGCGGGGACAATGAGCAGTTCTTC
v_call: TRBV12-5; j_call: TRBJ2-3; d_call: .; clone_size: .; cdr3_aa: CASGLGLARSDTQYF; cdr3_nt: TGTGCTAGTGGTTTGGGGCTAGCGAGATCAGATACGCAGTATTTT
v_call: TRBV6-6; j_call: TRBJ1-5; d_call: .; clone_size: .; cdr3_aa: CASSYSSGSNQPQHF; cdr3_nt: TGTGCCAGCAGTTACTCATCCGGGAGCAATCAGCCCCAGCATTTT
v_call: TRBV7-9; j_call: TRBJ1-2; d_call: .; clone_size: .; cdr3_aa: CASSQGGVGYGYTF; cdr3_nt: TGTGCCAGCAGCCAGGGAGGGGTAGGCTATGGCTACACCTTC
v_call: TRBV19; j_call: TRBJ2-2; d_call: TRBD1; clone_size: .; cdr3_aa: CASSFRDRAAGELFF; cdr3_nt: TGTGCCAGTAGTTTCCGGGACAGGGCGGCCGGGGAGCTGTTTTTT
v_call: TRBV9; j_call: TRBJ2-3; d_call: .; clone_size: .; cdr3_aa: CASSLQGSSTDTQYF; cdr3_nt: TGTGCCAGCAGCTTACAGGGATCTAGCACAGATACGCAGTATTTT
v_call: TRBV18; j_call: TRBJ2-1; d_call: .; clone_size: .; cdr3_aa: CASSPGTLQNEQFF; cdr3_nt: TGTGCCAGCTCACCCGGGACACTCCAAAATGAGCAGTTCTTC
v_call: TRBV6-5; j_call: TRBJ1-5; d_call: .; clone_size: once; cdr3_aa: CASGVNQPQHF; cdr3_nt: TGTGCCAGCGGGGTCAATCAGCCCCAGCATTTT
v_call: TRBV7-9; j_call: TRBJ1-1; d_call: .; clone_size: once; cdr3_aa: CASSLGGGGTEAFF; cdr3_nt: TGTGCCAGCAGCTTAGGCGGAGGGGGCACTGAAGCTTTCTTT
v_call: TRBV18; j_call: TRBJ2-1; d_call: .; clone_size: .; cdr3_aa: CASSPTNVYNEQFF; cdr3_nt: TGTGCCAGCTCACCAACCAATGTTTACAATGAGCAGTTCTTC
v_call: TRBV6-4; j_call: TRBJ1-1; d_call: TRBD1; clone_size: .; cdr3_aa: CASSDRVNTEAFF; cdr3_nt: TGTGCCAGCAGCGACAGGGTAAACACTGAAGCTTTCTTT
v_call: TRBV4-1; j_call: TRBJ1-3; d_call: TRBD1; clone_size: .; cdr3_aa: CASSQEGQGRANTIYF; cdr3_nt: TGCGCCAGCAGCCAAGAAGGACAGGGCAGAGCGAACACCATATATTTT
v_call: TRBV4-3; j_call: TRBJ2-5; d_call: .; clone_size: .; cdr3_aa: CASSQGLGAETQYF; cdr3_nt: TGCGCCAGCAGCCAAGGACTCGGAGCGGAGACCCAGTACTTC
v_call: TRBV9; j_call: TRBJ2-5; d_call: .; clone_size: .; cdr3_aa: CASSVEETQYF; cdr3_nt: TGTGCCAGCAGCGTAGAGGAGACCCAGTACTTC
v_call: TRBV11-3; j_call: TRBJ2-5; d_call: TRBD2; clone_size: .; cdr3_aa: CASSLVSAGAQETQYF; cdr3_nt: TGTGCCAGCAGCTTAGTTTCAGCGGGGGCCCAAGAGACCCAGTACTTC
v_call: TRBV30; j_call: TRBJ2-2; d_call: TRBD1; clone_size: .; cdr3_aa: CAWIGDRAVGELFF; cdr3_nt: TGTGCCTGGATTGGGGACAGGGCTGTCGGGGAGCTGTTTTTT
v_call: TRBV4-2; j_call: TRBJ1-2; d_call: .; clone_size: few; cdr3_aa: CASSQGGAGAEGYTF; cdr3_nt: TGTGCCAGCAGCCAAGGGGGGGCAGGGGCCGAAGGCTACACCTTC